Listed here are 21 T cell receptor beta chains from one sample, sequenced in a study of CD4 T cells in relation to SARS-CoV-2 and coronaviruses. CD4+ T cells from unexposed donors were obtained before the COVID-19 pandemic (2011-2018). Measured with immunoSEQ multiplex PCR; TCRdb has only the in-frame clones, and not every one. The sample consists of around 62,000 clones, around 93% of them appearing once. Material for sequencing was naive CD4+ T cells from PBMCs. Specified subset: naive CD4+ T cells isolated by negative enrichment. The receptors come from a human donor in good health.

The chain carries TRBV2 and TRBJ2-7, with TRBD2 as a possible D gene (5 bases). Germline V CDR1 and CDR2: SNHLY, FYNNEI. CDR3 size: 16 residues. The V end was cut by 6 bases, the J end by 6 bases, with 24 bases between. The CDR3 loop is CASSDYYVRQTVEQYF. The CDR3 nucleotides read TGTGCCAGCAGCGACTACTACGTCCGGCAGACTGTCGAGCAGTACTTC.

This chain uses TRBV10-3 with TRBJ2-7; tentatively, D is TRBD1 (5 bases). The length of the CDR3 is 11 residues. Trimming cost V 6 bases and J 4 bases, with 7 bases left between them. The germline gives CDR1 ENHRY, CDR2 SYGVKD. Here the CDR3 DNA reads TGTGCCATCAGGGGGCAGTACGAGCAGTACTTC. It is translated as CAIRGQYEQYF.

The rearrangement uses TRBV5-1 and TRBJ2-1, with D possibly matching TRBD2 (6 bases). Germline loops: CDR1 SGHRS, CDR2 YFSETQ. The CDR3 is made up of 15 amino acids. V gave up 1 base and J gave up 4 bases, with 12 bases separating them. This CDR3 is CASSLTGDRYNEQFF. The CDR3 nucleotides read TGCGCCAGCAGCTTGACGGGAGATCGGTACAATGAGCAGTTCTTC.

This clone was seen a few times. The chain links TRBV23-1 to TRBJ1-5, with D perhaps matching TRBD1 (5 bases). TRBV23-1 is reported as an ORF; its role is uncertain. This CDR3 has 13 amino acids. Trimming removed 4 bases from V and 5 bases from J, with 9 bases in between. The CDR3 DNA sequence: TGCGCCAGCAGTCCGACAGACTATCAGCCCCAGCATTTT. Encoded protein: CASSPTDYQPQHF.

This chain connects TRBV5-4 to TRBJ2-7, with D possibly called TRBD1 or TRBD2 (6 bases each). Looked up from germline, CDR1 is SGHNT and CDR2 is YYREEE (reference sequence). This CDR3 region has 14 residues. Between the trimmed V and J ends, which lost 4 bases and 2 bases, there was a span of 13 bases. Written as DNA, the CDR3 is TGTGCCAGCAGCCACGGCGGGACACCCTACGAGCAGTACTTC. Its translation: CASSHGGTPYEQYF.

V usage is TRBV6-2 or TRBV6-3 and J usage is TRBJ2-1; possibly TRBD1 or TRBD2 for D (6 bases each). V was cut by 7 bases and J by 0 bases, with 16 bases left in between. The CDR3 loop spans 16 amino acids. Germline V CDR1 and CDR2: MNHEY, SVGEGT. Here the CDR3 reads CASTPTGASSYNEQFF. DNA of the CDR3: TGTGCCAGCACCCCAACGGGGGCGAGCTCCTACAATGAGCAGTTCTTC.

The chain recombines TRBV19 with TRBJ2-1, with 8 bases identical to TRBD2. The CDR3 runs to 19 residues. V was clipped by 5 bases and J by 7 bases; unmatched bases: 22. Germline CDR1 reads LNHDA; CDR2 reads SQIVND (reference sequence). CDR3: CASSPNPAGGRTGRNEQFF. The CDR3 bases are TGTGCCAGTAGTCCCAATCCTGCGGGAGGTCGGACGGGCAGGAATGAGCAGTTCTTC. The complete variable domain, with remaining parts taken from reference TRBV19 and TRBJ2-1, reads DGGITQSPKYLFRKEGQNVTLSCEQNLNHDAMYWYRQDPGQGLRLIYYSQIVNDFQKGDIAEGYSVSREKKESFPLTVTSAQKNPTAFYLCASSPNPAGGRTGRNEQFFGPGTRLTVL.

The CDR3 reads CASSLRLVGSGELFF. Here the CDR3 DNA reads TGTGCCAGCAGCCTCCGACTAGTCGGTTCCGGGGAGCTGTTTTTT. The genes are TRBV28 and TRBJ2-2; a possible D gene is TRBD2 (6 bases). The germline CDR1 and CDR2 sequences are MDHEN and SYDVKM. This CDR3 has 15 residues. The V end was cut by 6 bases, the J end by 6 bases, with 17 bases between.

The rearrangement uses TRBV28 and TRBJ1-2; 12 bases agree with TRBD1. V trimming: 3 bases; J trimming: 8 bases; junction bases outside the gene matches: 13. Germline V gives CDR1 MDHEN, CDR2 SYDVKM. There are 17 residues in the CDR3. CDR3 in DNA: TGTGCCAGCAGTTTGCTTCTCCAGGGACAGGGGGCGCGGGGCTACACCTTC. Translating gives CASSLLLQGQGARGYTF.

The chain couples TRBV5-1 to TRBJ1-4; TRBD1 agrees at 7 bases. V shed 0 bases and J 7 bases; nucleotides not matched to a gene: 12. In germline, CDR1 is SGHRS, CDR2 YFSETQ. This CDR3 has 17 residues. The chain's CDR3 is CASSLGTGAIRSEKLFF. In DNA, the CDR3 is TGCGCCAGCAGCTTGGGAACAGGGGCCATACGGAGTGAAAAACTGTTTTTT.

This chain uses TRBV24-1 with TRBJ1-5; possibly TRBD1 for D (6 bases). V was shortened by 3 bases and J by 5 bases, with 13 bases between the two germline ends. The CDR3 has 15 residues. Germline V gives CDR1 KGHDR, CDR2 SFDVKD. The CDR3, as DNA: TGTGCCACCAGTGATAACAGGGCTACAGATCAGCCCCAGCATTTT. Translated: CATSDNRATDQPQHF.

This chain uses TRBV5-1 with TRBJ2-7; 12 bases are a match to TRBD1. With 5 bases clipped from V and 2 bases from J, the junction kept 14 bases outside the gene matches. Germline loops: CDR1 SGHRS, CDR2 YFSETQ. The CDR3 is 18 amino acids. The DNA for the CDR3 is TGCGCCAGCAGTTATCCGGGACAGGGGGCGGGGGAAGCCTACGAGCAGTACTTC. It yields the protein CASSYPGQGAGEAYEQYF.

This chain joins TRBV28 and TRBJ1-1, with 7 bases aligning to TRBD1. Losses at the gene ends were 2 bases for V and 4 bases for J; bases not matched to a gene: 1. CDR1 is MDHEN and CDR2 is SYDVKM in the germline V gene. CDR3 length: 13 amino acids. The CDR3 loop is CASSLDRVTEAFF. CDR3 DNA: TGTGCCAGCAGTTTAGACAGGGTCACTGAAGCTTTCTTT.

The genes are TRBV5-8 and TRBJ1-1, with 11 nucleotides matching TRBD1. The germline V gene encodes CDR1 SGHTS and CDR2 YDEGEE. V lost 4 bases, J lost 5 bases, and 7 bases stayed unmatched. The CDR3 spans 15 residues. CDR3 residues: CASSEGQGVWTEAFF. CDR3 bases: TGTGCCAGCAGCGAGGGACAGGGGGTATGGACTGAAGCTTTCTTT.

The CDR3 DNA reads as TGCGCCAGCAGCCTGACTAGCGGGCTCACCGGGGAGCTGTTTTTT. Its protein is CASSLTSGLTGELFF. The rearrangement joins TRBV5-1 to TRBJ2-2; 10 positions agree with TRBD2. The CDR3 has 15 residues. Germline assignment: CDR1 SGHRS and CDR2 YFSETQ. The V and J ends lost 4 bases and 4 bases, in that order; junction bases with no gene match: 4.

This chain connects TRBV4-1 to TRBJ1-1; the D gene is possibly TRBD1 (5 bases). V was pared by 1 base and J by 1 base, with 19 bases between. Germline-derived CDR1 and CDR2 are MGHRA and YSYEKL. This CDR3 region has 18 residues. The CDR3 DNA is TGCGCCAGCAGCCAAGCCACGAGGGGATGGCCGGGGAACACTGAAGCTTTCTTT. Protein: CASSQATRGWPGNTEAFF.

The chain combines TRBV5-4 with TRBJ2-1; tentative D call: TRBD1 (6 bases). This CDR3 spans 14 amino acids. Trimming took 4 bases from V and 9 from J, leaving 17 bases between them. The germline V gene has CDR1 SGHNT and CDR2 YYREEE (reference sequence). The CDR3 here is CASSEQQGTREQFF. The CDR3 nucleotides are TGTGCCAGCAGCGAGCAACAGGGAACTCGTGAGCAGTTCTTC.

The J gene is TRBJ2-1, the V gene TRBV7-2; maybe TRBD1 (6 bases). This CDR3 is built from 14 residues. V shed 8 bases and J shed 6 bases, with 17 bases lying between them. Germline V lookup: CDR1 SGHTA, CDR2 FQGNSA. DNA of the CDR3: TGTGCCAGCGGAGAGAGACAGGTTGCCAATGAGCAGTTCTTC. Protein product: CASGERQVANEQFF.

This clone was detected only a few times. This chain joins TRBV7-2 and TRBJ1-5; D is undetermined. Germline assignment: CDR1 SGHTA and CDR2 FQGNSA. The CDR3 totals 15 residues. Trimming took 5 bases from V and 3 from J, leaving 14 bases between them. CDR3 sequence reads: CASSPGRNTNQPQHF. Written as DNA, the CDR3 is TGTGCCAGCAGCCCGGGAAGGAATACCAATCAGCCCCAGCATTTT.

J is TRBJ1-4 and V is TRBV10-3, with a possible D match to TRBD1 (5 bases). In germline, CDR1 is ENHRY, CDR2 SYGVKD. The germline V and J ends were trimmed by 10 bases and 6 bases, with 18 bases remaining between them. The CDR3 is made up of 14 amino acids. CDR3 amino acids: CATKSTETDEKLFF. CDR3 in DNA: TGTGCCACCAAATCGACAGAAACAGATGAAAAACTGTTTTTT.

The chain has TRBV15 and TRBJ2-1; TRBD1 might be the D (5 bases). Per the germline V gene, CDR1 is LNHNV and CDR2 is YYDKDF (reference sequence). With 0 bases removed from V and 9 bases from J, the gap between germline ends came to 12 bases. There are 14 residues in the CDR3. The CDR3 DNA is TGTGCCACCAGCAGAGATCCTGGGGCCGGTGAGCAGTTCTTC. Protein sequence: CATSRDPGAGEQFF.